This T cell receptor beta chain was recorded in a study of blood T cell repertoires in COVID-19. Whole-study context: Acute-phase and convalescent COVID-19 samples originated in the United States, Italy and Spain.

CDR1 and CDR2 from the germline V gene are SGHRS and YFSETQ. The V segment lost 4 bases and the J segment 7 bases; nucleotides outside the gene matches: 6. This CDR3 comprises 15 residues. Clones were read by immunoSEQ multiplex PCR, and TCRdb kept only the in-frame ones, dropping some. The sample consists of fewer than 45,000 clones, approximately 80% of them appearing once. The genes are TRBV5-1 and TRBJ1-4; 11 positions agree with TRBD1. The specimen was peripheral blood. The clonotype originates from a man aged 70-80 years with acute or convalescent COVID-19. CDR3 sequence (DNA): TGCGCCAGCAGCCGCCCCGGGACAGGGGGTGAAAAACTGTTTTTT. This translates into CASSRPGTGGEKLFF.